This record covers a single TCR beta chain. Its antigen is not yet known. Base-call qualities are not available, and no considerably larger clone is one nucleotide away. V gives up 2 bases and J gives up 2 bases, and the segment between their germline ends measures 15 bases. The CDR3 runs 16 residues from the cysteine to the phenylalanine. Only the CDR3 region is kept as DNA, spanning 48 bases read in frame from base 1. The germline V gene supplies CDR1 MNHEY and CDR2 SVGEGT. The library was prepared using RT-PCR. Sequencing took place on an Illumina HiSeq 2500. TCRdb ran its own pipeline on the public reads, namely fastp trimming at Q25 and MiXCR clone calling, and kept in-frame beta chains. Identical CDR3 protein sequences are pooled into one entry, listed with their most common genes and DNA. This sample gives around 750,000 distinct CDR3 sequences in total; approximately 22% of them show up just once. The biggest ten clones account for about 10% of the sample.

The data were obtained in a study of response to subunit inactivated influenza vaccine (dated by TCRdb to 2016 to 2018). Background on the whole study: Deep quantitative T cell receptor repertoire profiling was used in the study to track responses to a trivalent subunit inactivated influenza vaccine. General findings and caveats noted by the study authors: It was suggested by the authors that each seasonal influenza vaccination may recruit only a limited number of new T cells.

This clonotype was obtained from a man aged 45-65 years who received an inactivated influenza vaccine. Donor details come from another sample of the same person, matched by shared clones. The chain is assembled from TRBV6-2 or TRBV6-3 and TRBJ2-5; matching of 6 bases hints at TRBD2 as the D gene. Sequences were derived from PBMCs from blood, sampled roughly 5 days after vaccination. The CDR3 reads as follows: CASSYLSGPFQETQYF. Here is the DNA: TGTGCCAGCAGTTACCTAAGCGGGCCGTTTCAAGAGACCCAGTACTTC.